One and the same sample provided the 32 T cell receptor beta chains below, sequenced in a study of molecular identifiers for immune sequencing clone quantification. TCRdb re-called the PCR reads through MiXCR, storing one row per CDR3 protein. In the table there are some 320,000 distinct CDR3 sequences, around a fifth of which are singletons. The sample was naive CD8+ T cells from blood, with Jurkat cell RNA spiked in. Subset here: FACS-sorted CD8+CD4-CCR7+CD45RA+ naive T cells. The receptors originated from a human donor in good health. Some libraries in this study had Jurkat cell RNA spiked in.

This clonotype was observed at least ten times. The gene calls are TRBV7-9 and TRBJ1-5, with unresolved D. This CDR3 has 18 residues. The germline V and J ends were trimmed by 1 base and 5 bases, with 21 bases remaining between them. Per the germline V gene, CDR1 is SEHNR and CDR2 is FQNEAQ (reference sequence). As DNA, the CDR3 is TGTGCCAGCAGCTTAGATGTGCTGGAGATGGGGAGGGATCAGCCCCAGCATTTT. This translates into CASSLDVLEMGRDQPQHF. The full variable domain, its missing parts supplied by reference TRBV7-9 and TRBJ1-5, is DTGVSQNPRHKITKRGQNVTFRCDPISEHNRLYWYRQTLGQGPEFLTYFQNEAQLEKSRLLSDRFSAERPKGSFSTLEIQRTEQGDSAMYLCASSLDVLEMGRDQPQHFGDGTRLSIL.

Concerning this clonotype: A much larger clone lies one base from this, so it may be a read error. The chain uses TRBV15 and TRBJ2-5; 8 nucleotides align to TRBD2. There are 16 residues in the CDR3. Germline loops: CDR1 LNHNV, CDR2 YYDKDF (reference sequence). Trimming cost V 5 bases and J 2 bases; bases outside gene matches: 10. The CDR3 bases are TGTGCCACCAGCGCAGCCGGGGGGGCAATACAAGAGACCCAGTACTTC. Translation gives CATSAAGGAIQETQYF.

This clonotype was detected many times. The J gene is TRBJ2-6, the V gene TRBV20-1, with no clear D. The length of the CDR3 is 16 residues. The germline V and J ends were trimmed by 0 bases and 0 bases, with 9 bases remaining between them. Germline CDR1 is DFQATT and CDR2 is SNEGSKA (reference sequence). CDR3 DNA: TGCAGTGCTAGAGATGGGCACCACTCTGGGGCCAACGTCCTGACTTTC. As protein: CSARDGHHSGANVLTF.

This clonotype was observed at least ten times. The gene calls are TRBV29-1 and TRBJ2-1; D is possibly TRBD2 (7 bases). Germline assignment: CDR1 SQVTM and CDR2 ANQGSEA. V was trimmed by 4 bases and J by 5 bases, leaving 15 bases between them. The length of the CDR3 is 14 residues. Here the CDR3 reads CSVAGGSPDNEQFF. CDR3 bases: TGCAGCGTTGCGGGGGGCTCCCCGGACAATGAGCAGTTCTTC.

Many counts were recorded for this clonotype. The chain carries TRBV20-1 and TRBJ2-5; tentative D call: TRBD1 (5 bases). Germline CDR1 and CDR2: DFQATT and SNEGSKA (reference sequence). The CDR3 runs to 15 residues. Deletions cut 2 bases from V and 5 bases from J, with 18 bases between. CDR3 bases: TGCAGTGCTAGATTCTGGACACAGTTTGATGAGACCCAGTACTTC. Amino acid sequence: CSARFWTQFDETQYF.

This clonotype came up many times. The genes are TRBV2 and TRBJ2-1; tentatively, D is TRBD2 (5 bases). Germline CDR1 reads SNHLY; CDR2 reads FYNNEI. V was trimmed by 1 base and J by 8 bases, leaving 18 bases between them. This CDR3 region has 16 residues. CDR3 sequence reads: CASSEVLGPTGDEQFF. CDR3 nucleotides: TGTGCCAGCAGTGAAGTGTTGGGCCCCACCGGGGATGAGCAGTTCTTC.

About this clonotype: At one end the junction does not follow the germline gene, possibly because of a read error. This chain joins TRBV28 and TRBJ2-5; TRBD1 aligns across 7 bases. The CDR3 loop spans 16 amino acids. Germline V gene data show CDR1 as MDHEN and CDR2 as SYDVKM. CDR3: CAGSLLTWTGQETQYF. CDR3 nucleotide sequence: TGCGCCGGCAGTCTCTTGACTTGGACAGGTCAAGAGACCCAGTACTTC.

CDR3 sequence: CASSSPGKETQYF. The CDR3 DNA is TGTGCCAGCAGTTCTCCGGGGAAAGAGACCCAGTACTTC. The chain joins TRBV12-3 or TRBV12-4 to TRBJ2-5, with TRBD2 as a possible D gene (5 bases). The CDR3 loop spans 13 amino acids. The V end lost 4 bases, the J end lost 3 bases, and 9 bases lay between the germline ends.

This clonotype was recorded many times. The rearrangement uses TRBV15 and TRBJ1-1; tentatively, D is TRBD1 (6 bases). Germline-derived CDR1 and CDR2 are LNHNV and YYDKDF (reference sequence). The length of the CDR3 is 14 residues. The ends were cut back, 6 bases at V and 0 bases at J, with 11 bases in the middle. CDR3: CATREDSLNTEAFF. The CDR3, as DNA: TGTGCCACCAGAGAGGACAGCCTGAACACTGAAGCTTTCTTT. Variable domain in full (rest from reference TRBV15 and TRBJ1-1): DAMVIQNPRYQVTQFGKPVTLSCSQTLNHNVMYWYQQKSSQAPKLLFHYYDKDFNNEADTPDNFQSRRPNTSFCFLDIRSPGLGDTAMYLCATREDSLNTEAFFGQGTRLTVV.

This clonotype occurred many times. The V call is TRBV7-9, the J call TRBJ1-1; D may be TRBD1 (5 bases). The CDR3 spans 12 residues. V was clipped by 1 base and J by 10 bases, with 10 bases between them. Germline values: CDR1 SEHNR, CDR2 FQNEAQ (reference sequence). CDR3 bases: TGTGCCAGCAGCTTAGAGGGGAGATCAGCTTTCTTT. Its translation: CASSLEGRSAFF.

This clonotype was counted many times. The chain carries TRBV7-9 and TRBJ2-1; D not certain. V was trimmed by 6 bases and J by 7 bases, leaving 10 bases between them. CDR1 is SEHNR and CDR2 is FQNEAQ in the germline V gene (reference sequence). The CDR3 is 12 residues long. The chain's CDR3 is CASSAWDNEQFF. CDR3 coding DNA: TGTGCCAGCAGTGCCTGGGATAATGAGCAGTTCTTC.

This clonotype was seen at least ten times. The chain couples TRBV28 to TRBJ2-7; 8 bases line up with TRBD2. This CDR3 region has 14 residues. The V and J ends lost 6 bases and 9 bases, in that order; junction bases with no gene match: 13. Germline assignment: CDR1 MDHEN and CDR2 SYDVKM. The CDR3, as DNA: TGTGCCAGCAGCCCCCGGGAGGGTTTACTAGGGCAGTACTTC. Encoded protein: CASSPREGLLGQYF.

Of note for this clonotype: A read error may be the cause here, since a much bigger clone is one base away. No conserved phenylalanine or tryptophan is present at the end of the CDR3, so a read error is the likely explanation. The V call is TRBV5-3, the J call TRBJ2-5, with 10 bases lining up with TRBD1. TRBV5-3 is given ORF status, its function remaining uncertain. CDR3 length: 15 amino acids. CDR3 nucleotide sequence: TGTGCCAGCAGCTTGGTTGGGACAGGGGCCGAGACCCAGTACTAC. It yields the protein CASSLVGTGAETQYY.

In its sample, this clonotype was seen many times. V and J are TRBV7-9 and TRBJ1-5, with TRBD1 matching 8 bases. The CDR3 spans 20 residues. The ends lost 6 bases at V and 1 base at J; junction bases unmatched: 20. Germline CDR1 reads SEHNR; CDR2 reads FQNEAQ (reference sequence). The CDR3 DNA follows: TGTGCCAGCAGGTTAAATGGAAGTCATGGACAGGGAGGAAGCAATCAGCCCCAGCATTTT. It codes for CASRLNGSHGQGGSNQPQHF.

This clonotype was found many times. The chain has TRBV5-6 and TRBJ1-2; D is possibly TRBD1 (5 bases). Per the germline V gene, CDR1 is SGHDT and CDR2 is YYEEEE. V was trimmed by 0 bases and J by 10 bases, leaving 16 bases between them. The CDR3 has 14 residues. CDR3 loop: CASSLGGPGIDYTF. The CDR3 bases are TGTGCCAGCAGCTTGGGGGGCCCGGGAATCGACTACACCTTC.

Turning to this clonotype: A much larger clone lies one base from this, so it may be a read error. CDR3 nucleotides: TGTGCCAGCAGCACCCCTAGCGCCAGGGACGCCGGGGAGCTGTTTTTT. Translation gives CASSTPSARDAGELFF. The chain recombines TRBV7-9 with TRBJ2-2, with TRBD2 as a possible D gene (6 bases). This CDR3 comprises 16 residues. Deletions cut 5 bases from V and 6 bases from J, with 19 bases between. Germline CDR1 and CDR2: SEHNR and FQNEAQ (reference sequence).

This clonotype was recorded at least ten times. This chain connects TRBV4-1 to TRBJ2-7; D is unresolved. The CDR3 is made up of 14 amino acids. CDR1 and CDR2 (germline): MGHRA, YSYEKL. The V and J ends lost 3 bases and 0 bases respectively, with 9 bases between them. CDR3 amino acids: CASSQDPLSYEQYF. The CDR3 DNA follows: TGCGCCAGCAGCCAGGACCCACTCTCCTACGAGCAGTACTTC.

The chain carries TRBV6-2 or TRBV6-3 and TRBJ2-1, with a possible D match to TRBD2 (6 bases). Deletions cut 9 bases from V and 5 bases from J, with 20 bases between. This CDR3 region has 15 residues. Germline V gene lookup returns CDR1 MNHEY and CDR2 SVGEGT. In DNA form, the CDR3 reads TGTGCCAGTATGACGTGGCGGGACCCCCACAATGAGCAGTTCTTC. Translating gives CASMTWRDPHNEQFF.

The chain carries TRBV27 and TRBJ2-1; 9 nucleotides align to TRBD2. The CDR3 spans 16 residues. Germline trimming cut 0 bases from V and 4 bases from J; bases unmatched to any gene: 4. The germline V gene encodes CDR1 MNHEY and CDR2 SMNVEV (reference sequence). The CDR3 DNA sequence: TGTGCCAGCAGTTTATCTGCGGGAGGGGGGTACAATGAGCAGTTCTTC. Translation: CASSLSAGGGYNEQFF.

In its sample, this clonotype was seen many times. The chain employs TRBV7-9 and TRBJ1-4, with no clear D. Germline V gene lookup returns CDR1 SEHNR and CDR2 FQNEAQ (reference sequence). This CDR3 spans 11 amino acids. With 4 bases removed from V and 6 bases from J, the gap between germline ends came to 3 bases. In DNA form, the CDR3 reads TGTGCCAGCAGCTCTGATGAAAAACTGTTTTTT. Translated, it gives CASSSDEKLFF.

This clonotype appeared many times. The V and J genes are TRBV6-6 and TRBJ2-3, with TRBD2 matching 12 bases. Looked up from germline, CDR1 is MNHNY and CDR2 is SVGAGI (reference sequence). This CDR3 region has 16 residues. V shed 6 bases, J shed 2 bases, and the junction held 6 bases outside the gene matches. In DNA, the CDR3 is TGTGCCAGCAGAACCGGGACTAGCGGGCCCACAGATACGCAGTATTTT. Translation gives CASRTGTSGPTDTQYF.

This clonotype has a handful of counts. A read error may be the cause here, since a much bigger clone is one base away. The chain links TRBV29-1 to TRBJ2-2, with 8 bases lining up with TRBD2. This CDR3 contains 15 residues. V gave up 5 bases and J gave up 3 bases; unmatched junction bases: 8. Per germline, CDR1 SQVTM and CDR2 ANQGSEA. CDR3 nucleotide sequence: TGCAGCGTTACGGACCCGGGAGGGGACACCGGGGAGCTGTTTTTT. It yields the protein CSVTDPGGDTGELFF.

This clonotype was seen repeatedly, ten times or more. The gene calls are TRBV7-6 and TRBJ1-1; D is unresolved. V lost 1 base and J 5 bases, leaving 8 bases between the germline ends. CDR3 length: 13 amino acids. Germline V CDR1 and CDR2: SGHVS, FNYEAQ. The CDR3 sequence is CASSLDAGTEAFF. The CDR3 nucleotides are TGTGCCAGCAGCTTAGACGCGGGGACTGAAGCTTTCTTT.

For this clonotype: A clone one base away is much larger, so this may be a read error. V gene TRBV5-6 combines with J gene TRBJ2-7; D remains unclear. Germline values: CDR1 SGHDT, CDR2 YYEEEE. The CDR3 length is 13 residues. CDR3 residues: CASGLTLVYEQYF. DNA of the CDR3: TGTGCCAGCGGCTTGACGCTTGTTTACGAGCAGTACTTC.

This clonotype was observed once. A much larger clone is a single base away; this may be a read error. The chain carries TRBV29-1 and TRBJ2-7, with a tentative D call TRBD2 (6 bases). Germline V CDR1 and CDR2: SQVTM, ANQGSEA. The CDR3 covers 16 residues. CDR3 coding DNA: TGCGGCGCCGAGACGGTGGGCAGGGCTGGGACTTACGAGCAGTACTTC. This encodes CGAETVGRAGTYEQYF.

This clonotype showed up many times. J is TRBJ1-5 and V is TRBV4-1; no definite D call. Germline V gene lookup returns CDR1 MGHRA and CDR2 YSYEKL. This CDR3 comprises 14 residues. The V and J ends lost 0 bases and 0 bases respectively, with 3 bases between them. DNA of the CDR3: TGCGCCAGCAGCCAAGAGTTTAGCAATCAGCCCCAGCATTTT. It codes for CASSQEFSNQPQHF.

As for this clonotype: A single base separates this from a much larger clone, so it may be a read error. The V call is TRBV27, the J call TRBJ2-1, with a tentative D call TRBD1 (6 bases). This CDR3 has 15 amino acids. CDR1 is MNHEY and CDR2 is SMNVEV in the germline V gene (reference sequence). The DNA for the CDR3 is TGTGCCAGCAGTTTAGAGGGAAGGGGGTACAGTGAGCAGTTCTTC. This encodes CASSLEGRGYSEQFF.

Turning to this clonotype: A much larger clone sits a single nucleotide away, making a read error possible. This rearrangement joins TRBV10-3 to TRBJ1-5; D ambiguous. The CDR3 length is 15 residues. Looked up from germline, CDR1 is ENHRY and CDR2 is SYGVKD. The ends were cut back, 2 bases at V and 0 bases at J, with 8 bases in the middle. The CDR3, as DNA: TGTGCCATCAGTGAGGGGAGTTGTAGCAATCAGCCCCAGCATTTT. Amino acid sequence: CAISEGSCSNQPQHF.

This clonotype was counted at least ten times. The J gene is TRBJ2-5, the V gene TRBV13; D unclear. V dropped 5 bases and J dropped 5 bases, with 9 bases sitting between them. Per the germline V gene, CDR1 is PRHDT and CDR2 is FYEKMQ (reference sequence). The CDR3 extends over 12 amino acids. CDR3 region: CASSTRSETQYF. Written as DNA, the CDR3 is TGTGCCAGCAGCACCCGGAGCGAGACCCAGTACTTC.

This clonotype has a count of ten or more. The rearrangement links TRBV4-3 to TRBJ2-7; D is uncertain. There are 13 residues in the CDR3. Germline CDR1 and CDR2: LGHNA and YSLEER. Trimming removed 3 bases at V and 7 bases at J, with 13 bases between. The CDR3 bases are TGCGCCAGCAGCCAGAGGACGGCCCGAGAGCAGTACTTC. It encodes CASSQRTAREQYF.

This clonotype has ten or more counts. The V gene is TRBV12-3 or TRBV12-4, the J gene TRBJ2-2; D ambiguous. V lost 1 base and J lost 3, with 6 bases in between. The CDR3 consists of 14 residues. The CDR3 region is CASSLGAYTGELFF. The DNA of the CDR3 is TGTGCCAGCAGTTTAGGGGCCTACACCGGGGAGCTGTTTTTT.

On this clonotype: Its ends do not fully match the called genes, so a read error is possible. The chain carries TRBV6-2 or TRBV6-3 and TRBJ2-3; TRBD1 is a possible D gene (6 bases). This CDR3 spans 15 amino acids. Germline assignment: CDR1 MNHEY and CDR2 SVGEGT. The CDR3 spells CASSKQDSSTDTQCF. The CDR3 nucleotides read TGTGCCAGCAGTAAGCAGGACAGTAGCACAGATACGCAGTGTTTT.